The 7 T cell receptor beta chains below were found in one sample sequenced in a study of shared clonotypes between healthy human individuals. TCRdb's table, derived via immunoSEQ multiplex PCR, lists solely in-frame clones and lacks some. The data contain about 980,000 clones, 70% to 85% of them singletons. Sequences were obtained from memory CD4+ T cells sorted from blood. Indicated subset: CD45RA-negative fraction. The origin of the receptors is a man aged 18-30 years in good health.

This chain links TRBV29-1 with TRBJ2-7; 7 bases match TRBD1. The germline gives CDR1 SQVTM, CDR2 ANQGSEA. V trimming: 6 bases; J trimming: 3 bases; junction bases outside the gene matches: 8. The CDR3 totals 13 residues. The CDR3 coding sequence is TGCAGCGTCGCGACAGGGCTGAGCTACGAGCAGTACTTC. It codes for CSVATGLSYEQYF.

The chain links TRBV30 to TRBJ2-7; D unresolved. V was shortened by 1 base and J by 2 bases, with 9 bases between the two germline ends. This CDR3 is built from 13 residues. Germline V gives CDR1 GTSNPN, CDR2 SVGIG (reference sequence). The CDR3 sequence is CAWSAGAAYEQYF. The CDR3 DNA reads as TGTGCCTGGAGTGCTGGTGCGGCCTACGAGCAGTACTTC.

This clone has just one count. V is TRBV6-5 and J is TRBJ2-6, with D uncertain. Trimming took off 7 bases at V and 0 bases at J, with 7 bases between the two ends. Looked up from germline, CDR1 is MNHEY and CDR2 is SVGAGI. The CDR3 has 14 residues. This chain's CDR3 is CASTEFSGANVLTF. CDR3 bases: TGTGCCAGCACGGAGTTCTCTGGGGCCAACGTCCTGACTTTC.

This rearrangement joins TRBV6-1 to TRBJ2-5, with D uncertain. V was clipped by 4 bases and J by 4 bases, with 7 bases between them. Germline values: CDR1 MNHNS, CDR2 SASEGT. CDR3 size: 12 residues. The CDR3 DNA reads TGTGCCAGCAGTGCCTGGAGAGAGACCCAGTACTTC. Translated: CASSAWRETQYF.

The CDR3 region has the DNA TGTGCCAGCTCACCCAGGGTGGAAGCTTTCTTT. Translated, it gives CASSPRVEAFF. The chain links TRBV18 to TRBJ1-1, with a tentative D call TRBD1 (5 bases). CDR1 is KGHSH, CDR2 LQKENI, per germline. Trimming removed 3 bases from V and 8 bases from J, with 7 bases in between. The CDR3 has 11 amino acids. Variable domain in full (rest from reference TRBV18 and TRBJ1-1): NAGVMQNPRHLVRRRGQEARLRCSPMKGHSHVYWYRQLPEEGLKFMVYLQKENIIDESGMPKERFSAEFPKEGPSILRIQQVVRGDSAAYFCASSPRVEAFFGQGTRLTVV.

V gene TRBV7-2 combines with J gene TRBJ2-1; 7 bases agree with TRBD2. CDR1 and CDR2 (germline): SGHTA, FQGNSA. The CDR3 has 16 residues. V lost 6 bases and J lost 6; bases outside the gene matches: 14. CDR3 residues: CASRPGGRAYANEQFF. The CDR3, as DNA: TGTGCCAGCAGGCCCGGGGGGAGGGCTTACGCCAATGAGCAGTTCTTC.

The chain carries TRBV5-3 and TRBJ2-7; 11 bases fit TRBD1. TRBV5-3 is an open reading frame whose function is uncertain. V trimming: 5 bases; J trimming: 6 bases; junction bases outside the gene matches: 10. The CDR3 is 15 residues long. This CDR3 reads CARRSRRTGGGEQYF. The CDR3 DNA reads TGTGCCAGAAGATCAAGACGGACAGGGGGCGGCGAGCAGTACTTC.